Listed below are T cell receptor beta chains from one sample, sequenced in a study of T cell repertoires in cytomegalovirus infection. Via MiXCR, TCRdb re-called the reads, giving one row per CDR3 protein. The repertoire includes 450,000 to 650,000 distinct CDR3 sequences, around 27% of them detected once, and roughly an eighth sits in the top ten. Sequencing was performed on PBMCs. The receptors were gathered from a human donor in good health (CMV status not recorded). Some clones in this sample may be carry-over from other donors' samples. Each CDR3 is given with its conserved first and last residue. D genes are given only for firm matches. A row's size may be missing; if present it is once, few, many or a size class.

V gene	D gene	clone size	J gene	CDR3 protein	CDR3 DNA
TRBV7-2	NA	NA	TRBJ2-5	CASSLTGTQRETQYF	TGTGCCAGCAGCTTAACCGGGACTCAGAGAGAGACCCAGTACTTC
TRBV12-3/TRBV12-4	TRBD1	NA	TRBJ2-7	CASTFLDRAQGEQYF	TGTGCCAGCACTTTTCTGGACAGGGCACAAGGCGAGCAGTACTTC
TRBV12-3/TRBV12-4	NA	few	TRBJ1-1	CASSLLEGFDTEAFF	TGTGCCAGCAGTTTACTCGAGGGGTTCGACACTGAAGCTTTCTTT
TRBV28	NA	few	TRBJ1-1	CASFLQGNTEAFF	TGTGCCAGCTTTCTTCAGGGGAACACTGAAGCTTTCTTT
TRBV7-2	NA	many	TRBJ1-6	CASSLDVPEGGINSPLHF	TGTGCCAGCAGCTTAGATGTTCCGGAGGGGGGAATTAATTCACCCCTCCACTTT
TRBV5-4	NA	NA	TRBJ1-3	CASSDYRVYGNTIYF	TGTGCCAGCAGCGACTACAGGGTGTATGGAAACACCATATATTTT
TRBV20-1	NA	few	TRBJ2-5	CSATNRGLQETQYF	TGCAGTGCTACCAACCGGGGCCTCCAAGAGACCCAGTACTTC
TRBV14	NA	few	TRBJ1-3	CASSRRGLGNTIYF	TGTGCCAGCAGCCGTCGGGGTTTGGGAAACACCATATATTTT
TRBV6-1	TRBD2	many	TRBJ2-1	CASTLTPSGEQFF	TGTGCCAGCACCCTAACCCCTAGCGGTGAGCAGTTCTTC
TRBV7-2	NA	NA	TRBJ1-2	CASSSGRGASSGGFSYYGYTF	TGTGCCAGCAGCTCGGGACGAGGAGCTTCTAGTGGGGGGTTCTCCTACTATGGCTACACCTTC
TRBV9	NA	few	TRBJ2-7	CASSVEGSSYEQYF	TGTGCCAGCAGCGTAGAAGGTTCGTCCTACGAGCAGTACTTC
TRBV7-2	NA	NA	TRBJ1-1	CASGRRATEAFF	TGTGCCAGTGGAAGGAGGGCCACTGAAGCTTTCTTT
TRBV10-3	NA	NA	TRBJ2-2	CAISERQPGELFF	TGTGCCATCAGTGAAAGGCAACCGGGGGAGCTGTTTTTT
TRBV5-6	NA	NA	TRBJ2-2	CASSITGELFF	TGTGCCAGCAGCATCACCGGGGAGCTGTTTTTT
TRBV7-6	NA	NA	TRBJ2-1	CASRGVAGGNNEQFF	TGTGCCAGCAGGGGGGTGGCAGGGGGGAACAATGAGCAGTTCTTC
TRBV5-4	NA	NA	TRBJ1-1	CASSPVVANTEAFF	TGTGCCAGCAGCCCCGTTGTTGCGAACACTGAAGCTTTCTTT
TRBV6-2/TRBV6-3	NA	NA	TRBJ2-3	CASTRGRLTDTQYF	TGTGCCAGCACCCGGGGGCGCTTAACAGATACGCAGTATTTT
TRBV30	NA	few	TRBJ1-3	CAWSSSPGRDRNTIYF	TGTGCCTGGAGTTCCTCACCCGGACGGGATAGAAACACCATATATTTT
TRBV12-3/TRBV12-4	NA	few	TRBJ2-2	CASSLASGLGETGELFF	TGTGCCAGCAGTTTAGCGTCGGGACTGGGGGAAACCGGGGAGCTGTTTTTT
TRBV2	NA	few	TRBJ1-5	CASSDVVSNQPQHF	TGTGCCAGCAGTGACGTGGTTAGCAATCAGCCCCAGCATTTT
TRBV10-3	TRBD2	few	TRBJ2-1	CAISVVAGADEQFF	TGTGCCATCAGTGTGGTAGCGGGAGCCGATGAGCAGTTCTTC
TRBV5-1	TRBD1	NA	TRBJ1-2	CASSLAGTGGVSNYGYTF	TGCGCCAGCAGCTTGGCCGGGACAGGGGGCGTCTCTAACTATGGCTACACCTTC
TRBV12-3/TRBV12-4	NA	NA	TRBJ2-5	CASSPSGVRGTQYF	TGTGCCAGCAGTCCCTCGGGGGTCCGAGGGACCCAGTACTTC
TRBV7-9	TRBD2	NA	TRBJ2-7	CASSPTSATYEQYF	TGTGCCAGCAGTCCCACTAGCGCGACCTACGAGCAGTACTTC
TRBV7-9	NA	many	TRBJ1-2	CASSFAGTNYGYTF	TGTGCCAGCAGCTTCGCAGGAACTAACTATGGCTACACCTTC
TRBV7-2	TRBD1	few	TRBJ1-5	CASSPRTGDNQPQHF	TGTGCCAGCAGCCCCCGGACAGGGGACAATCAGCCCCAGCATTTT
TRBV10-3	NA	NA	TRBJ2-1	CAPLPHGTHNEQFF	TGTGCCCCCCTCCCTCACGGGACACACAATGAGCAGTTCTTC
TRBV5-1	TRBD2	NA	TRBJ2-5	CASSLGLASRETQYF	TGCGCCAGCAGCTTGGGACTAGCGTCCAGAGAGACCCAGTACTTC
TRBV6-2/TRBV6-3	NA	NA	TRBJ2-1	CASSYSGHGNEQFF	TGTGCCAGCAGTTACTCTGGACATGGTAATGAGCAGTTCTTC
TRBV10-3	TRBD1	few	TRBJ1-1	CAISAGRGQGTEAFF	TGTGCCATCAGTGCTGGGAGGGGGCAAGGCACTGAAGCTTTCTTT
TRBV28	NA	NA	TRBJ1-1	CASSFPAGQNTEAFF	TGTGCCAGCAGTTTTCCCGCAGGGCAGAACACTGAAGCTTTCTTT
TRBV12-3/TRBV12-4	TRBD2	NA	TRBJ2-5	CASSTGTSAQETQYF	TGTGCCAGCAGTACCGGGACTAGCGCTCAAGAGACCCAGTACTTC
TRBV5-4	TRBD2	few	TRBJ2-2	CASSRAGASGSGSGELFF	TGTGCCAGCAGCAGGGCCGGAGCTAGCGGGAGTGGGTCCGGGGAGCTGTTTTTT
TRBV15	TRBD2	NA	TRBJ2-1	CATSRVLAGVGNEQFF	TGTGCCACCAGCAGAGTTTTAGCGGGAGTCGGCAATGAGCAGTTCTTC
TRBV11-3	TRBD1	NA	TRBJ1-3	CASSPSSIPPGQGSSGNTIYF	TGTGCCAGCAGCCCCTCTTCAATCCCGCCGGGACAGGGGAGTTCTGGAAACACCATATATTTT
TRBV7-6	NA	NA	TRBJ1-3	CASSLAAQISGNTIYF	TGTGCCAGCAGCTTAGCGGCACAGATCTCTGGAAACACCATATATTTT
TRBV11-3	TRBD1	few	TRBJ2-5	CASRRTGVNQETQYF	TGTGCCAGCAGACGGACAGGAGTAAACCAAGAGACCCAGTACTTC
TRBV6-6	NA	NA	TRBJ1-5	CASSYSSGENQPQHF	TGTGCCAGCAGTTACTCCTCTGGCGAGAATCAGCCCCAGCATTTT
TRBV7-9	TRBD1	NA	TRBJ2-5	CASSPNVRGTETQYF	TGTGCCAGCAGCCCAAACGTCAGGGGGACGGAGACCCAGTACTTC
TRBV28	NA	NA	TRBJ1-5	CASSDDSIRPQHF	TGTGCCAGCAGTGACGACAGCATTCGGCCCCAGCATTTT
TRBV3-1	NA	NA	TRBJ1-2	CASSFEQVYGYTF	TGTGCCAGCAGCTTCGAGCAGGTCTATGGCTACACCTTC
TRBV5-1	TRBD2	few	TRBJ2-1	CASSLGLAGATYNEQFF	TGCGCCAGCAGCTTGGGACTAGCGGGAGCAACCTACAATGAGCAGTTCTTC
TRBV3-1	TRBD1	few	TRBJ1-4	CASSQGETGRKLFF	TGTGCCAGCAGCCAAGGGGAGACAGGGCGGAAACTGTTTTTT
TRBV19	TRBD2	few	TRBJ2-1	CASRGLAGGPDEQFF	TGTGCCAGCAGGGGCCTAGCGGGAGGGCCCGATGAGCAGTTCTTC
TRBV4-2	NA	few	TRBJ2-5	CASSQADLAVHQETQYF	TGTGCCAGCAGCCAAGCCGATTTAGCGGTACACCAAGAGACCCAGTACTTC
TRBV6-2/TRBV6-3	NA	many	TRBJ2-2	CASIRGPLPGELFF	TGTGCCAGCATCAGGGGTCCTTTACCCGGGGAGCTGTTTTTT
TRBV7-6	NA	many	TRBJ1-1	CASSSPKTGRTEAFF	TGTGCCAGCAGCTCTCCCAAGACTGGGAGAACTGAAGCTTTCTTT
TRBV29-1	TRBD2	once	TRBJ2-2	CSATGTTYTGELFF	TGCAGTGCCACCGGGACTACCTACACCGGGGAGCTGTTTTTT
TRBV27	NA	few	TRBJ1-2	CASSIQGSNYGYTF	TGTGCCAGCAGTATCCAGGGGAGTAACTATGGCTACACCTTC
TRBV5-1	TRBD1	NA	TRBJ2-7	CASSLVQSTGDYEQYF	TGCGCCAGCAGCTTGGTACAGTCGACAGGGGACTACGAGCAGTACTTC
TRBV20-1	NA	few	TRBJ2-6	CSASAGAAGANVLTF	TGCAGTGCTAGTGCTGGGGCCGCTGGGGCCAACGTCCTGACTTTC
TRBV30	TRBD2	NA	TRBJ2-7	CAWRDPGGPSYEQYF	TGTGCCTGGAGGGATCCGGGAGGGCCCTCCTACGAGCAGTACTTC
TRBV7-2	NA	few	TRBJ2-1	CASSWGGRQGNEQFF	TGTGCCAGCAGCTGGGGAGGGAGGCAGGGGAATGAGCAGTTCTTC
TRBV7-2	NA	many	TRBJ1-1	CASSFGRQNTEAFF	TGTGCCAGCAGCTTTGGTAGACAGAACACTGAAGCTTTCTTT
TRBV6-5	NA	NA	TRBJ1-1	CASSYSKRVNTEAFF	TGTGCCAGCAGTTACTCGAAACGGGTGAACACTGAAGCTTTCTTT
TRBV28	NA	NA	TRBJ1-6	CASSPSRGSHNSPLHF	TGTGCCAGCAGTCCTTCCAGGGGCTCCCATAATTCACCCCTCCACTTT
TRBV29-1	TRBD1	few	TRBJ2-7	CSVAGQGTYYEQYF	TGCAGCGTTGCCGGACAGGGAACCTACTACGAGCAGTACTTC